This TCR beta chain was sequenced in a study of T cells in tuberculosis. Described time point: new active TB diagnosis, blood taken before or within 7 days of starting treatment. Some clones are missing from TCRdb's copy, which holds only in-frame ones; the method was immunoSEQ multiplex PCR. The table lists tens of thousands of clones, 80% to 95% of them singletons. Here the sequenced sample was PBMCs, taken at tuberculosis diagnosis. This TCR was sampled from an adult with tuberculosis.

The DNA for the CDR3 is TGTGCCAGCAGCTTAGCGCACCGGGACAGGGGTGGGGAGCAGTACTTC. Protein sequence: CASSLAHRDRGGEQYF. V usage is TRBV7-8 and J usage is TRBJ2-7; 10 nucleotides match TRBD1. Looked up from germline, CDR1 is SGHVS and CDR2 is FQNEAQ. The length of the CDR3 is 16 residues. J gave up 7 bases and V 0 bases, and 9 bases lay outside the gene matches.